Shown below are 5 T cell receptor beta chains from a single sample sequenced in a study of T cells in Graves' hyperthyroidism and ophthalmopathy. Regions amplified from RNA transcripts were the TCR beta CDR3 regions. TCR CDR3 underwent first-round RT-PCR with the HTBI primer set. One entry per CDR3 protein, called by TCRdb with MiXCR from the multiplex PCR reads. The top ten clones hold around 32% of a sample with about 250,000 distinct CDR3 sequences, around 26% of them seen once. The sequenced sample consisted of blood. The receptors were gathered from a woman between 40 and 50 years old with Graves' ophthalmopathy.

This clonotype was recorded at least ten times. A read error may produce the germline difference seen at one junction end. V gene TRBV6-1 combines with J gene TRBJ1-5; D gene ambiguous. The germline CDR1 and CDR2 sequences are MNHNS and SASEGT. The CDR3 runs 14 residues. In DNA, the CDR3 is TGTGCCAGCAGCGAAGAACGTTTCAATCAGCCCCAGCATTTT. Translated, it gives CASSEERFNQPQHF.

The chain links TRBV29-1 to TRBJ2-7; possibly TRBD1 for D (5 bases). Germline-derived CDR1 and CDR2 are SQVTM and ANQGSEA. This CDR3 is 11 amino acids long. V lost 4 bases and J 3 bases, leaving 7 bases between the germline ends. CDR3 residues: CSVVQVYEQYF. The CDR3 DNA follows: TGCAGCGTTGTACAGGTCTACGAGCAGTACTTC.

There are many counts of this clonotype. The V gene is TRBV30, the J gene TRBJ2-7; D may be TRBD1 or TRBD2 (5 bases each). The V gene's germline CDR1 is GTSNPN and CDR2 SVGIG (reference sequence). V lost 2 bases and J 3 bases, leaving 11 bases between the germline ends. This CDR3 has 13 amino acids. CDR3 DNA: TGTGCCTGGAGTCCGGGACCGCTCTACGAGCAGTACTTC. Encoded protein: CAWSPGPLYEQYF.

The sample holds a few counts of this clonotype. V is TRBV5-1 and J is TRBJ2-5, with TRBD2 matching over 9 bases. The V gene's germline CDR1 is SGHRS and CDR2 YFSETQ. The CDR3 has 15 residues. V gave up 0 bases and J gave up 5 bases; unmatched junction bases: 5. In DNA form, the CDR3 reads TGCGCCAGCAGCTTGGGGATAGCGGGAGCGGAGACCCAGTACTTC. Its translation is CASSLGIAGAETQYF.

This clonotype was picked up many times. This rearrangement joins TRBV10-3 to TRBJ2-7; 11 positions agree with TRBD1. Germline V gives CDR1 ENHRY, CDR2 SYGVKD. CDR3 length: 15 amino acids. Unmatched junction bases numbered 10, after V lost 7 bases and J lost 5 bases. The CDR3 DNA reads as TGTGCCATCACCGAACGGAGGACAGGGGGCAACGAGCAGTACTTC. This translates into CAITERRTGGNEQYF.